This T cell receptor (beta chain) was sequenced for a study of long-term antiretroviral therapy in people with HIV. Run at survey level, the immunoSEQ assay was version v3.0. TCRdb's table, derived via immunoSEQ multiplex PCR, lists solely in-frame clones and lacks some. The sample includes 20,000 to 25,000 clones, over 70% of them seen just once. Comment on this clone: One junction end does not reproduce the germline sequence, and a read error may be involved.

Germline assignment: CDR1 SSHAT and CDR2 FNYEAQ (reference sequence). The length of the CDR3 is 13 residues. This sequence originates from a man younger than 35 with HIV. J is TRBJ2-5 and V is TRBV7-7; D might be TRBD2 (6 bases). Sequencing used unsorted PBMCs, obtained 3 years after starting antiretroviral therapy. The CDR3, as DNA: TGTGCTAGCAGCTTCGGGGGCCAAGAGACCCAGTACTTC. Translating gives CASSFGGQETQYF. The entire variable domain, with the rest obtained from reference TRBV7-7 and TRBJ2-5, is as follows: GAGVSQSPRYKVTKRGQDVTLRCDPISSHATLYWYQQALGQGPEFLTYFNYEAQPDKSGLPSDRFSAERPEGSISTLTIQRTEQRDSAMYRCASSFGGQETQYFGPGTRLLVL.